This T cell receptor (beta chain) is drawn from a study of blood T cell repertoires in COVID-19 (dated by TCRdb to 2018 to 2020). At the level of the whole study: The collaborator samples originated in the United States, Italy and Spain and spanned the acute and convalescent phases of COVID-19. The material from the prospective study consisted of cDNA or gDNA derived from T cells, B-cell-depleted T cells, or PBMCs. The dataset comprised deeply sampled blood TCRbeta repertoires from subjects exposed to, actively infected with, or recovered from COVID-19. The repertoires were released in a freely available public database intended as a resource for research on the immune response to SARS-CoV-2. Samples were obtained from the ongoing ImmuneRACE study (first 160 participants) and from 1,000 to 1,500 subjects provided by 6 global collaborators. A de-identified subject ID, COVID-19 status, age in years and sex were almost always included in the sample metadata. Where available, HLA class I and class II types were obtained from metadata supplied by the sample provider rather than from assay-based typing. Broader findings and caveats from the paper: Clinical and demographic metadata were provided uncurated, with the amount varying by source and participant.

Points on this clone: The antigen it binds to is not known. No base-level quality is on record; no much larger clone is a single base apart.

TCRbeta CDR3 regions were amplified from genomic DNA using the immunoSEQ Assay, a bias-controlled multiplex PCR. The authors processed their data as follows. The number of nucleated cells in each sample was estimated by amplification of reference gene primers within the assay. Sequence reads were collapsed and filtered to measure the absolute abundance of every unique TCRbeta CDR3 rearrangement. For each sample, productive Simpson clonality was calculated as the square root of Simpson's diversity index across productive rearrangements. In TCRdb, the immuneACCESS table is reduced to in-frame sequences with V and J assigned. These tables do not hold every clone; where another copy was compared, an unresolved V gene accounts for under half, and the others remain unexplained. V and J calls and clone size are those listed in that table; D and trimming were worked out from the DNA. In this sample the table shows some 70,000 clones, 65% to 85% of which occur a single time. The ten largest account for approximately 1.7% of the sample.

Based on the germline V gene (reference sequence), the CDR1 and CDR2 sequences are SGHKS and YYEKEE. V is pared back by 4 bases and J by 7 bases, with 11 bases lying between the germline termini. The CDR3 covers 12 residues, taking in both the cysteine and the phenylalanine. The only DNA kept is the CDR3, 36 bases in frame from the first base. Whole blood was collected in K2EDTA tubes by collaborating institutions according to the institutions' own protocols. For TCRbeta analysis, collaborator samples were shipped as frozen whole blood, as isolated PBMCs, or as DNA extracted from either sample type.

The receptor's source is a woman aged 55-75 years with acute or convalescent COVID-19. The sequencing input was peripheral blood. This receptor chain uses TRBV5-5 and TRBJ1-2; the D gene is perhaps TRBD1, on 6 matching bases. The DNA sequence is TGTGCCAGCAGCAACGTAGGGGGTGGCTACACCTTC. It codes for CASSNVGGGYTF.